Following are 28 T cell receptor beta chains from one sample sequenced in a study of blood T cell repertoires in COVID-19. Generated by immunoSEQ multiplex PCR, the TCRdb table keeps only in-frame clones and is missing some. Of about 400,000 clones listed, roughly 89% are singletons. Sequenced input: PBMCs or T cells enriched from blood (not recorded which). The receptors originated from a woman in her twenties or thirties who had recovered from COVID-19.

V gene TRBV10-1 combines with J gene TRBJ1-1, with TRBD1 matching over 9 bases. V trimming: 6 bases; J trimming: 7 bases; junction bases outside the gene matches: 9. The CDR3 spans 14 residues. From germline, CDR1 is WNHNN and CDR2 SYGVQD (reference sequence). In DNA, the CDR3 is TGCGCCAGCAGACCTAGGGACAGGGTAAATGAAGCTTTCTTT. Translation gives CASRPRDRVNEAFF.

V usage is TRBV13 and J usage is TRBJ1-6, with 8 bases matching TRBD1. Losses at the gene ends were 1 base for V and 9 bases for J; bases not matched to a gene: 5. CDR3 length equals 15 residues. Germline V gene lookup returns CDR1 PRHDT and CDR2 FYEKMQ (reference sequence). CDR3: CASSLDGQGGSPLHF. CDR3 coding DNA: TGTGCCAGCAGCTTAGATGGACAGGGTGGTTCACCCCTCCACTTT.

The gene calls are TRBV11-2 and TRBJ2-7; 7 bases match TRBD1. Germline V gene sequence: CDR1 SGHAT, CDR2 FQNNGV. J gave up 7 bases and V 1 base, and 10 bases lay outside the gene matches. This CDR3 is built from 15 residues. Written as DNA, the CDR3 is TGTGCCAGCAGCTTAGCGGCCAGGGGGTTGGGGGAGCAGTACTTC. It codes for CASSLAARGLGEQYF.

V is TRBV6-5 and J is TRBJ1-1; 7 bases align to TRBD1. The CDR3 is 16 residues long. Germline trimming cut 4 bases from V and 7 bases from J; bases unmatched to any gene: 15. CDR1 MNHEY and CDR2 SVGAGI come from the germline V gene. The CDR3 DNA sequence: TGTGCCAGCAGTTTCCAAACAACGGACAGGCTCCATGAAGCTTTCTTT. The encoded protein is CASSFQTTDRLHEAFF.

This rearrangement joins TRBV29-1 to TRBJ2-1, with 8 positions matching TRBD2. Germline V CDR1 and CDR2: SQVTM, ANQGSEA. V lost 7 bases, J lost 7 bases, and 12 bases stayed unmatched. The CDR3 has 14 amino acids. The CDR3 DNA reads TGCAGCGCTGACGGGAGCGGGAGTGTAAATGAGCAGTTCTTC. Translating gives CSADGSGSVNEQFF.

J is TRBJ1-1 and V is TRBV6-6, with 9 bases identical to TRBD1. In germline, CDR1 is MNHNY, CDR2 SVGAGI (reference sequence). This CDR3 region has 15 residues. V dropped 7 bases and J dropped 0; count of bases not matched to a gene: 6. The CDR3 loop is CASILDRGMNTEAFF. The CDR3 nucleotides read TGTGCCAGCATCCTGGACAGGGGCATGAACACTGAAGCTTTCTTT.

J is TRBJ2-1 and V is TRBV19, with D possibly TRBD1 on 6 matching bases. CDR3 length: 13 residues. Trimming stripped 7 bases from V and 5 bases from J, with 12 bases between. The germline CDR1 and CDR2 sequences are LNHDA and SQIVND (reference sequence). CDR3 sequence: CASTGVFHNEQFF. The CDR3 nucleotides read TGTGCCAGTACAGGGGTTTTTCACAATGAGCAGTTCTTC.

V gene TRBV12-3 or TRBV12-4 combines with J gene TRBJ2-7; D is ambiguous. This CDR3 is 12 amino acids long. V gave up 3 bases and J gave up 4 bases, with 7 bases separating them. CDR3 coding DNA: TGTGCCAGCAGTTTCAACAGATACGAGCAGTACTTC. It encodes CASSFNRYEQYF.

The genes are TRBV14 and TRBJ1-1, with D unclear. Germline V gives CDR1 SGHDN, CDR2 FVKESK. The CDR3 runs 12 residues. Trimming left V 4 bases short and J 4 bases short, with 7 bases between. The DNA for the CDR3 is TGTGCCAGCAGCCCCCGTTTCACTGAAGCTTTCTTT. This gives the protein CASSPRFTEAFF. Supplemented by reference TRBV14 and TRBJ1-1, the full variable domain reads EAGVTQFPSHSVIEKGQTVTLRCDPISGHDNLYWYRRVMGKEIKFLLHFVKESKQDESGMPNNRFLAERTGGTYSTLKVQPAELEDSGVYFCASSPRFTEAFFGQGTRLTVV.

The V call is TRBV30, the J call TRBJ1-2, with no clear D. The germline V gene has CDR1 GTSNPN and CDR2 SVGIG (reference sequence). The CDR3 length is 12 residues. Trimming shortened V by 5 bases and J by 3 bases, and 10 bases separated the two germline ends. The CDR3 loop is CAWVGVDYGYTF. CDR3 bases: TGTGCCTGGGTCGGGGTCGACTATGGCTACACCTTC.

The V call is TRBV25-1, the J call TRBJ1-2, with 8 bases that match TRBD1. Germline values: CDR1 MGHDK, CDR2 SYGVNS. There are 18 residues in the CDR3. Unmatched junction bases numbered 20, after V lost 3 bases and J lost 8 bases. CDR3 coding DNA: TGTGCCAGCAGTGAGTATTTTTCACCGAGTTCAGGGGGCGACGGCTACACCTTC. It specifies CASSEYFSPSSGGDGYTF.

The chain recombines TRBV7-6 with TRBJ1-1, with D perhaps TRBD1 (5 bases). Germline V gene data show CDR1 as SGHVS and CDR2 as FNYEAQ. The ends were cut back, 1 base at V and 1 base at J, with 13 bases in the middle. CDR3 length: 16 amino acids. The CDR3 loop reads CASSLGVWGGNTEAFF. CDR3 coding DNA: TGTGCCAGCAGCTTAGGTGTGTGGGGGGGGAACACTGAAGCTTTCTTT.

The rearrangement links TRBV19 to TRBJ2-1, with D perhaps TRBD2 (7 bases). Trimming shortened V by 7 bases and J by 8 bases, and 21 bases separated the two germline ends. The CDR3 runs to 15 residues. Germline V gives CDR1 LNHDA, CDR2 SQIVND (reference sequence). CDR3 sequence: CASTRGASDLDEQFF. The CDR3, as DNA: TGTGCCAGTACCCGGGGGGCTAGTGATCTTGATGAGCAGTTCTTC.

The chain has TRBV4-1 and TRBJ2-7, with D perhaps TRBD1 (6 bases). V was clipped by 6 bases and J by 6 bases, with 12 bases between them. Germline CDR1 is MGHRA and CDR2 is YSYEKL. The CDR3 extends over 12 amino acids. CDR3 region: CASSPQGREQYF. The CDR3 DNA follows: TGCGCCAGCAGTCCACAGGGACGCGAGCAGTACTTC.

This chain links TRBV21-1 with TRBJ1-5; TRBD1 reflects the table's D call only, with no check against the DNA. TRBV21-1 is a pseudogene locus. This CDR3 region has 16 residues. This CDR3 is CASSLPQQASNQPQHF. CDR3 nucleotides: TGTGCCAGCAGCCTTCCCCAACAGGCCAGCAATCAGCCCCAGCATTTT.

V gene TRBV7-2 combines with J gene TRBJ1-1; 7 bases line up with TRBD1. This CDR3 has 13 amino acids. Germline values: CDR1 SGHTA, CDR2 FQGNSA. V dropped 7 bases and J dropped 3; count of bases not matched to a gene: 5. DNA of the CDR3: TGTGCCAGCACCCGTGACAGGGACACTGAAGCTTTCTTT. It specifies CASTRDRDTEAFF.

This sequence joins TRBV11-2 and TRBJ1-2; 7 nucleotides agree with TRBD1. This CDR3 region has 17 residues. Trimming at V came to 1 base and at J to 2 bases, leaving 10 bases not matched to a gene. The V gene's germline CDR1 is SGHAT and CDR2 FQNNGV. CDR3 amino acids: CASSLATGKAGNYGYTF. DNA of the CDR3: TGTGCCAGCAGCTTAGCGACAGGGAAAGCAGGCAACTATGGCTACACCTTC.

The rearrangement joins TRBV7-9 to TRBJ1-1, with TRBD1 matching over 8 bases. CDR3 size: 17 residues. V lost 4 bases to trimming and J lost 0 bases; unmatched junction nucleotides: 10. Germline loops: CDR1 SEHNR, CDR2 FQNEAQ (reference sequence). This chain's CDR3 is CASSSKQGDAMNTEAFF. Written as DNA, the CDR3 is TGTGCCAGCAGCTCAAAACAGGGGGACGCCATGAACACTGAAGCTTTCTTT.

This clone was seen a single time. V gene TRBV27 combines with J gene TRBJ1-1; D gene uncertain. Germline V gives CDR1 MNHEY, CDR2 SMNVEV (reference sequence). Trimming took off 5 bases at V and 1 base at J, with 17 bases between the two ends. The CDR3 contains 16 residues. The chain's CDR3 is CASSQLMGLGNTEAFF. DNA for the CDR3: TGTGCCAGCAGTCAACTCATGGGCCTGGGGAACACTGAAGCTTTCTTT.

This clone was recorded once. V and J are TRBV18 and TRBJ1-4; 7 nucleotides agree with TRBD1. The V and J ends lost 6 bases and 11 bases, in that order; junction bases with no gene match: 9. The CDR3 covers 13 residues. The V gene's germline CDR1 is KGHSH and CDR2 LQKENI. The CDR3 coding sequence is TGTGCCAGCTCTCCGGACAGGAATGTGAAACTGTTTTTT. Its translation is CASSPDRNVKLFF.

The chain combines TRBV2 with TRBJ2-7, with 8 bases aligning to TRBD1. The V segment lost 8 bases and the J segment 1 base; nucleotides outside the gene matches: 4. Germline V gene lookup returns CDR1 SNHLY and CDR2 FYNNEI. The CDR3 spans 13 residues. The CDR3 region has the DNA TGTGCCAGCCTAACAGGGGGGTCCTACGAGCAGTACTTC. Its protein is CASLTGGSYEQYF. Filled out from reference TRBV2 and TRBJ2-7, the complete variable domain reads EPEVTQTPSHQVTQMGQEVILRCVPISNHLYFYWYRQILGQKVEFLVSFYNNEISEKSEIFDDQFSVERPDGSNFTLKIRSTKLEDSAMYFCASLTGGSYEQYFGPGTRLTVT.

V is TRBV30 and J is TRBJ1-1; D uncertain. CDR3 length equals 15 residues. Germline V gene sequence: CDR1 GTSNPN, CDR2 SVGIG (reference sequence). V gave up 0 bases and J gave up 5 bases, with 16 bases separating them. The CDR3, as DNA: TGTGCCTGGAGTGTGCGGGCCTCTGGAGGAACTGAAGCTTTCTTT. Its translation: CAWSVRASGGTEAFF.

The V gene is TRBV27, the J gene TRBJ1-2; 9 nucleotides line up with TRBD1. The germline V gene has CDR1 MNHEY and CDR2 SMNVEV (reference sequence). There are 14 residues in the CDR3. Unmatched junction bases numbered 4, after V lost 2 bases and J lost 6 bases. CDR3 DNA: TGTGCCAGCAGTTTACTCGGGACAGGGAATGGCTACACCTTC. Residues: CASSLLGTGNGYTF.

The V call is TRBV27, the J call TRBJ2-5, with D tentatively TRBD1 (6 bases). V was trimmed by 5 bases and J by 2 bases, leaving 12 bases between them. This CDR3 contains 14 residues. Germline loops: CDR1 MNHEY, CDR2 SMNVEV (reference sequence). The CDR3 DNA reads TGTGCCAGCAGTCCTCTTAGGGGGCAAGAGACCCAGTACTTC. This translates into CASSPLRGQETQYF.

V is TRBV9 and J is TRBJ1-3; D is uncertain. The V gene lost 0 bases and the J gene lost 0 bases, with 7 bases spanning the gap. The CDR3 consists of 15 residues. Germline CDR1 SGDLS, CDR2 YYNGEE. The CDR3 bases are TGTGCCAGCAGCGTAGGGCCTGACTCTGGAAACACCATATATTTT. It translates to CASSVGPDSGNTIYF.

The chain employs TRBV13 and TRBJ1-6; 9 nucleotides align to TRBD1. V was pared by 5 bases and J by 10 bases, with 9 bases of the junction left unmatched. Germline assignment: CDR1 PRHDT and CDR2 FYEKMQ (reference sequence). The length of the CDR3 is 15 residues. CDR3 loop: CASSPQTGGGSPLHF. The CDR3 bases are TGTGCCAGCAGCCCCCAGACAGGGGGTGGATCACCCCTCCACTTT. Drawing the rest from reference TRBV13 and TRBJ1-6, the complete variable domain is AAGVIQSPRHLIKEKRETATLKCYPIPRHDTVYWYQQGPGQDPQFLISFYEKMQSDKGSIPDRFSAQQFSDYHSELNMSSLELGDSALYFCASSPQTGGGSPLHFGNGTRLTVT.

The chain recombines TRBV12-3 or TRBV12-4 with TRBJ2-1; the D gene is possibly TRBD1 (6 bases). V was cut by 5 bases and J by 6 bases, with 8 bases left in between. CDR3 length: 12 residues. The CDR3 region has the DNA TGTGCCAGCAGTGGACAGAGCAATGAGCAGTTCTTC. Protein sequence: CASSGQSNEQFF.

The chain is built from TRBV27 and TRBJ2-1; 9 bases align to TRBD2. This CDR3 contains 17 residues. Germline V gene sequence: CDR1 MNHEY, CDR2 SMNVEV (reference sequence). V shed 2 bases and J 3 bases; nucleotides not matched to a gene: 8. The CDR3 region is CASSLVAGVSYYNEQFF. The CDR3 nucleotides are TGTGCCAGCAGTTTAGTAGCGGGAGTTTCCTACTACAATGAGCAGTTCTTC.